This is a list of T cell receptor beta chains from one sample in a study of shared clonotypes between healthy human individuals. Profiling relied on immunoSEQ multiplex PCR, and the TCRdb table lists in-frame clones only, not all of them. The table records about 1,900,000 clones, about 95% of them present only once. The source material was naive CD8+ T cells sorted from blood. These receptors were obtained from a man younger than 35 in good health. The CDR3 runs from the conserved cysteine through the conserved F or W. The D gene is left open where the match is weak. Expanded clones are given a class, and other clones once, few, many or no size at all.

>-|-|TRBV4-1|TRBJ1-6
TGCGCCAGCAGCGCCATAGGAGATAATTTACCCCTCCACTTT
CASSAIGDNLPLHF
>TRBD2|-|TRBV4-2|TRBJ2-5
TGTGCCAGCAGCCAAGTGGACGCGGGAGAGGGGCAAGAGACCCAGTACTTC
CASSQVDAGEGQETQYF
>-|-|TRBV9|TRBJ2-7
TGTGCCAGCAGCCCTGGCCGGGGGCAATCCTACGAGCAGTACTTC
CASSPGRGQSYEQYF
>-|-|TRBV2|TRBJ2-7
TGTGCCAGCAGTGAGGACTACGAGCAGTACTTC
CASSEDYEQYF
>TRBD1|-|TRBV9|TRBJ2-7
TGTGCCAGCAGCCTCCGGGACAGGGCGATTTACGAGCAGTACTTC
CASSLRDRAIYEQYF
>TRBD2|-|TRBV9|TRBJ2-3
TGTGCCAGCAGCTCCCCCAAAACTAGCGGGAGTTCAGATACGCAGTATTTT
CASSSPKTSGSSDTQYF
>-|-|TRBV19|TRBJ2-7
TGTGCCAGTATCTCGCCCACCTACGAGCAGTACTTC
CASISPTYEQYF
>-|-|TRBV2|TRBJ2-5
TGTGCCAGCTATTCTAGCGACCAAGAGACCCAGTACTTC
CASYSSDQETQYF
>-|-|TRBV5-1|TRBJ1-2
TGCGCCAGCAGCTTGGACAGGGACTACTATGGCTACACCTTC
CASSLDRDYYGYTF
>-|-|TRBV4-1|TRBJ2-1
TGCGCCAGCAGCCATGGGGTATATGGGGAGAATGAGCAGTTCTTC
CASSHGVYGENEQFF
>-|-|TRBV7-8|TRBJ1-2
TGTGCCAGCAGCTTCCGGGGACCGGTAAATTCAGTCAGGAATAACTATGGCTACACCTTC
CASSFRGPVNSVRNNYGYTF
>-|-|TRBV11-3|TRBJ2-2
TGTGCCAGCAGCAACCGGGACTCCGGGGAGCTGTTTTTT
CASSNRDSGELFF
>-|-|TRBV27|TRBJ2-7
TGTGCCAGCAGTTTATCATCTAGCGAGGAGTGGGGCGAGCAGTACTTC
CASSLSSSEEWGEQYF
>TRBD2|-|TRBV14|TRBJ2-5
TGTGCCAGCAGCCAAGACGGAGAGCGGGAGGGCCCACGGGAAGAGACCCAGTACTTC
CASSQDGEREGPREETQYF
>-|-|TRBV7-9|TRBJ2-7
TGTGCCAGCAGCTTGATCTCCTACGAGCAGTACTTC
CASSLISYEQYF
>-|-|TRBV30|TRBJ2-2
TGTGCCTCCATCTTGGTACAAGGGGGTTCAGGGGAGCTGTTTTTT
CASILVQGGSGELFF
>TRBD1|once|TRBV5-1|TRBJ1-1
TGCGCCAGCAGCGCCTGGACAGGGGGCACTGAAGCTTTCTTT
CASSAWTGGTEAFF
>-|-|TRBV21-1|TRBJ1-4
TGTGCCAGCAGCAATGACAGGAGACGGGTAACTAATGAAAAACTGTTTTTT
CASSNDRRRVTNEKLFF
>-|-|TRBV18|TRBJ2-5
TGTGCCAGCTCACCCCCCGGGGGCCCTCCTCCAGGGACCCAGTACTTC
CASSPPGGPPPGTQYF
>-|-|TRBV11-2|TRBJ2-7
TGTGCCAGCAGCTTAGCGGGATGGGCCTACGAGCAGTACTTC
CASSLAGWAYEQYF
>TRBD1|-|TRBV6-5|TRBJ2-7
TGTGCCAGCAGCTCGGGACAGTTCTACGAGCAGTACTTC
CASSSGQFYEQYF
>-|-|TRBV4-1|TRBJ2-2
TGCGCCAGCAGCCAAGAGAGGGAAGCCGGGGAGCTGTTTTTT
CASSQEREAGELFF
>-|once|TRBV10-1|TRBJ2-1
TGCGCCAACAGGGACCTCTTAAATGAGCAGTTCTTC
CANRDLLNEQFF
>-|once|TRBV9|TRBJ2-1
TGTGCCAGCAGCGTGAAGCCTAGCTACAATGAGCAGTTCTTC
CASSVKPSYNEQFF
>-|-|TRBV19|TRBJ2-1
TGTGCCAGTATTGGGAGTTACAATGAGCAGTTCTTC
CASIGSYNEQFF
>TRBD2|-|TRBV7-9|TRBJ2-1
TGTGCCACCCAAGACGATCTGACTAGCGACTACAATGAGCAGTTCTTC
CATQDDLTSDYNEQFF
>-|-|TRBV6-5|TRBJ1-1
TGTGCCAGCAGCCCGTCCGGGACTCCCACTGAAGCTTTCTTT
CASSPSGTPTEAFF
>-|once|TRBV19|TRBJ2-2
TGTGCCAGTAGTATCTTTCGAGGGGCCGGGGAGCTGTTTTTT
CASSIFRGAGELFF
>-|-|TRBV27|TRBJ1-5
TGTGCCAGCAGTATGACCGGCAATCAGCCCCAGCATTTT
CASSMTGNQPQHF
>-|-|TRBV10-1|TRBJ1-1
TGCGCCAGCACAACAGGGCCTGAAGCTTTCTTT
CASTTGPEAFF
>-|-|TRBV28|TRBJ2-7
TGTGCCAGCAGTTTTCCCGCAGGGAGCTCCTACGAGCAGTACTTC
CASSFPAGSSYEQYF